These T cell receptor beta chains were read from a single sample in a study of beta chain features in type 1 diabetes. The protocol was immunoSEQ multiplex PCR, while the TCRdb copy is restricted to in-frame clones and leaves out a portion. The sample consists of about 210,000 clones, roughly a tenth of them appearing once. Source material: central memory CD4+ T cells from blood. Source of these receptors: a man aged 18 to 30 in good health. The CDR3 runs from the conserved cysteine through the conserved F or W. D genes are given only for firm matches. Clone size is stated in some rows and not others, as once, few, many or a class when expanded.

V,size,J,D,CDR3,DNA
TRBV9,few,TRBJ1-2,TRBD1,CASSGSTGFDGYTF,TGTGCCAGCAGCGGTTCGACAGGGTTCGACGGCTACACCTTC
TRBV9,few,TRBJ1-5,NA,CASSVWVDGTQHF,TGTGCCAGCAGCGTGTGGGTTGACGGGACCCAGCATTTT
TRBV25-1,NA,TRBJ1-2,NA,CASRYGDYGYTF,TGTGCCAGCAGGTACGGGGACTATGGCTACACCTTC
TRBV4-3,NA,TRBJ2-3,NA,CASSQVPGPRTDTQYF,TGCGCCAGCAGCCAAGTCCCCGGGCCTCGCACAGATACGCAGTATTTT
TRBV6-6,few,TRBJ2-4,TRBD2,CASSYGTSGKNIQYF,TGTGCCAGCAGTTACGGGACTAGCGGGAAAAACATTCAGTACTTC
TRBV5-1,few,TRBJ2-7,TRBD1,CASSLGTGGAYEQYF,TGCGCCAGCAGCTTGGGGACAGGGGGGGCCTACGAGCAGTACTTC
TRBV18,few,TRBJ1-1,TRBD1,CASSKDRTEAFF,TGTGCCAGCTCGAAGGACAGGACTGAAGCTTTCTTT
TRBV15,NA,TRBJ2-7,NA,CATSREYEYEQYF,TGTGCCACCAGCAGAGAATACGAATACGAGCAGTACTTC
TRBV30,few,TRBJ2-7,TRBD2,CAWSVLSGASYEQYF,TGTGCCTGGAGTGTACTAAGCGGGGCATCCTACGAGCAGTACTTC
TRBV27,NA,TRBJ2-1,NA,CASSPPRGWDNEQFF,TGTGCCAGCAGCCCACCACGAGGGTGGGACAATGAGCAGTTCTTC
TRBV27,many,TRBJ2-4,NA,CASSIQGQGNIQYF,TGTGCCAGCAGTATACAGGGCCAGGGAAACATTCAGTACTTC
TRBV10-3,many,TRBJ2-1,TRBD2,CAISDSGRGYEQFF,TGTGCCATCAGCGATAGCGGGAGGGGCTATGAGCAGTTCTTC
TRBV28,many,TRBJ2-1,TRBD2,CASGNNEQFF,TGTGCAAGCGGGAACAATGAGCAGTTCTTC